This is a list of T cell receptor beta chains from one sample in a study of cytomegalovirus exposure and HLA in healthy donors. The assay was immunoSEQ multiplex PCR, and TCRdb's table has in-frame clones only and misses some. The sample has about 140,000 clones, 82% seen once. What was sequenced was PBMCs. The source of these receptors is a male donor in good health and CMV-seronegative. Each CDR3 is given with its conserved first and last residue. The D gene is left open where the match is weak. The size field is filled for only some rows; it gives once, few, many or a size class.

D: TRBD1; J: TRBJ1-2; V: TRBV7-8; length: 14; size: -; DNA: TGTGCCAGCAGCTCCGACAGGGTAGGCTATGGCTACACCTTC; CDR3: CASSSDRVGYGYTF
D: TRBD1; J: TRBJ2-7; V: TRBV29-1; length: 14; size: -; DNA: TGCAGCATCGTCGCCGGGACAGCGCTCTACGAGCAGTACTTC; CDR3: CSIVAGTALYEQYF
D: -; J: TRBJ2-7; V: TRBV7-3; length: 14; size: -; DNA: TGTGCCAGCAGCCCCCGGGCGGGCGGCTACGAGCAGTACTTC; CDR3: CASSPRAGGYEQYF
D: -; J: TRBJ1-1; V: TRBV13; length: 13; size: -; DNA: TGTGCCAGCAGCTTAGGCGATGTGGGCCGAGCTTTCTTT; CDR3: CASSLGDVGRAFF
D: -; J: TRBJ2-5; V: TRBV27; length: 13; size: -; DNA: TGTGCCAGCAGCTCGATCCAGGCCGGGACCCAGTACTTC; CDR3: CASSSIQAGTQYF
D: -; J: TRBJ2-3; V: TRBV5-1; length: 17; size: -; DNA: TGCGCCAGCAGCTTGGCGGGGAGGAAAATCAGCACAGATACGCAGTATTTT; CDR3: CASSLAGRKISTDTQYF
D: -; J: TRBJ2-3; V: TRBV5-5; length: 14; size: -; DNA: TGTGCCAGCAGCTCCTTTGGCTCCGCAGATACGCAGTATTTT; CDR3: CASSSFGSADTQYF
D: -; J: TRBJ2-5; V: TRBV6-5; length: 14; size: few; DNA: TGTGCCAGCAGTAAAACGGGATCGGTCGAGACCCAGTACTTC; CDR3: CASSKTGSVETQYF
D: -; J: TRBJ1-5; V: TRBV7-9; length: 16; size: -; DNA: TGTGCCAGCAGCTTAGGAGGGAGCCCCAGCAATCAGCCCCAGCATTTT; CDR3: CASSLGGSPSNQPQHF
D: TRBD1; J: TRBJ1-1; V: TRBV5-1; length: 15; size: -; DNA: TGCGCCAGCAGCTTGGGAGGGGGCGCGGACACTGAAGCTTTCTTT; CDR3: CASSLGGGADTEAFF
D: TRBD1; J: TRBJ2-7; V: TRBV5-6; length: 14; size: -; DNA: TGTGCCAGCAGCTTGGTTCAGGGGGCAGGCGAGCAGTACTTC; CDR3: CASSLVQGAGEQYF
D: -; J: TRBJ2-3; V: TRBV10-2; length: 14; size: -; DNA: TGCGCCAGCAGTGAAAGGGACTCTACAGATACGCAGTATTTT; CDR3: CASSERDSTDTQYF
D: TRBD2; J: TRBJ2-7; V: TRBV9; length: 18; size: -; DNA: TGTGCCAGCAGCGTGGAAGTAGGTTCCCAGTCGGGGGGCTACGAGCAGTACTTC; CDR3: CASSVEVGSQSGGYEQYF
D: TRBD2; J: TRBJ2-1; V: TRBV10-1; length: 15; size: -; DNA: TGCGCCAGCAGTGCCTCGACTAGCGGGAGAACTGAGCAGTTCTTC; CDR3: CASSASTSGRTEQFF
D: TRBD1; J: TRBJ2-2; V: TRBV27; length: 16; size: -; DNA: TGTGCCAGCAGCCCCCAGGGGGCGCCGAACACCGGGGAGCTGTTTTTT; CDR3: CASSPQGAPNTGELFF
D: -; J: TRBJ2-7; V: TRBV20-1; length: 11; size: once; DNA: TGCAGTGCAAACAGGGATTACGAGCAGTACTTC; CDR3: CSANRDYEQYF
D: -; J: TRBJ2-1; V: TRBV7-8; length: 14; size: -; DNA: TGTGCCAGCTCCCGGGACTCACGACTACTTGAGCAGTTCTTC; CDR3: CASSRDSRLLEQFF
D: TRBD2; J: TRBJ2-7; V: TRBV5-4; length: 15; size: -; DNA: TGTGCCAGCAGCTTCGGAGCGGGAGGGTTCGGCGAGCAGTACTTC; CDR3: CASSFGAGGFGEQYF
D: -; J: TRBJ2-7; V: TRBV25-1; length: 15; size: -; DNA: TGTGCCAGCAGTGAAAGTTCGAAGCTATTCTACGAGCAGTACTTC; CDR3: CASSESSKLFYEQYF
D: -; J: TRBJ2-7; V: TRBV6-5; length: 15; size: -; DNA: TGTGCCAGCAGATTCCTAGCGCTACAGGGGTACGAGCAGTACTTC; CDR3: CASRFLALQGYEQYF
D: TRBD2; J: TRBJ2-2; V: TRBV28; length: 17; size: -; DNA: TGTGCCAGCAGCCTGTGGGGACTAGCGGAGAACACCGGGGAGCTGTTTTTT; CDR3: CASSLWGLAENTGELFF
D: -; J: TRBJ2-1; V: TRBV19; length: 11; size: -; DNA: TGTGCCAGTAACGAGGGAGTTGAGCAGTTCTTC; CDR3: CASNEGVEQFF
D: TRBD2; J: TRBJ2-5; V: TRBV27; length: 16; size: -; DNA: TGTGCCAGCAGCCCCCCAAGCGGGAGGGTCCGGGAGACCCAGTACTTC; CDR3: CASSPPSGRVRETQYF
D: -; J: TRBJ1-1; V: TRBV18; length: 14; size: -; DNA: TGTGCCAGCTCACTTCGACAGGACAACACTGAAGCTTTCTTT; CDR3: CASSLRQDNTEAFF
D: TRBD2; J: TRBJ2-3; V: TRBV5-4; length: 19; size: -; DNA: TGTGCCAGCAGCAAGGGACTAGCGGGCCCATCTAGAAACACAGATACGCAGTATTTT; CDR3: CASSKGLAGPSRNTDTQYF
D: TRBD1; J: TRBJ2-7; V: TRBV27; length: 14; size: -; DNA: TGTGCCAGCAGTGCCGGGACAGGGTCCTACGAGCAGTACTTC; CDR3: CASSAGTGSYEQYF
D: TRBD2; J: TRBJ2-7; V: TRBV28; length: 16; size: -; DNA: TGTGCCAGCAGTTCGGGGCGGGAGGCTGCCGCCTACGAGCAGTACTTC; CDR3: CASSSGREAAAYEQYF
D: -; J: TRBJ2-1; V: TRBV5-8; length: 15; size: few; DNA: TGTGCCAGCAGCCACGGGGAAAGGGCCTACAATGAGCAGTTCTTC; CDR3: CASSHGERAYNEQFF
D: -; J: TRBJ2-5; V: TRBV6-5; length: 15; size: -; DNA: TGTGCCAGCAGTTACAGGACCCAGGAGGTAGAGACCCAGTACTTC; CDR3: CASSYRTQEVETQYF
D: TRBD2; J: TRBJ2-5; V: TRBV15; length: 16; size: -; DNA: TGTGCCACCAGCAGAGACCGGACTAGCGGGACTGAGACCCAGTACTTC; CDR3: CATSRDRTSGTETQYF
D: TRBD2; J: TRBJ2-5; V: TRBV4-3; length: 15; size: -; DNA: TGCGCCAGCAGCCAAGAGGGGGAGGGGAAAGAGACCCAGTACTTC; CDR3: CASSQEGEGKETQYF
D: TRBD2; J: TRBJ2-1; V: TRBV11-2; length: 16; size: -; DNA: TGTGCCAGCAGGGGCCGCGCGGGAGGGCCTAACAATGAGCAGTTCTTC; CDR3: CASRGRAGGPNNEQFF
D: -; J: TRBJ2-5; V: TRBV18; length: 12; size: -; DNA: TGTGCCAGCTCAAACTCCCAAGAGACCCAGTACTTC; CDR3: CASSNSQETQYF
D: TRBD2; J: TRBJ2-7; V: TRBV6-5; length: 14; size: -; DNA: TGTGCCAGCAGTTACGGGACGGGGGGTTACGAGCAGTACTTC; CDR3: CASSYGTGGYEQYF
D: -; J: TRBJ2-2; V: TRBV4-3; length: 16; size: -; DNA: TGCGCCAGCAGCCAACTCACCCGCCTAGCCCCCGGGGAGCTGTTTTTT; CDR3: CASSQLTRLAPGELFF
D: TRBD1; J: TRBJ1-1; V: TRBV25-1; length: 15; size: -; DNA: TGTGCCAGCAGCCAGGGGGGAACTTTGAACACTGAAGCTTTCTTT; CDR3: CASSQGGTLNTEAFF
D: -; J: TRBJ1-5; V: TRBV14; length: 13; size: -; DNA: TGTGCCAGCAGCCAAGACCACAATCAGCCCCAGCATTTT; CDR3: CASSQDHNQPQHF
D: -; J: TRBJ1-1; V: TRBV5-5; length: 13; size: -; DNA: TGTGCCAGCAGCTTGATTGGGACAACTGAAGCTTTCTTT; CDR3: CASSLIGTTEAFF